This record looks at one TCR beta chain sequence and its context. The sample is drawn from a study of T cell changes during pregnancy in multiple sclerosis. Using immunoSEQ multiplex PCR, the repertoire was profiled, and TCRdb retains in-frame clones only, with some absent. The sample lists some 100,000 clones; 90% to 95% were seen once. There are 14 residues in the CDR3. V was pared by 1 base and J by 2 bases, with 6 bases between. CDR1 and CDR2 (germline): SGHVS, FQNEAQ. The rearrangement uses TRBV7-8 and TRBJ2-1; possible D gene TRBD2, 5 bases. This clonotype originated in a female donor with multiple sclerosis, enrolled in a pregnancy study. The sequences come from peripheral blood, collected before pregnancy. The CDR3 region has the DNA TGTGCCAGCAGCTTAGGAGGGACCTACAATGAGCAGTTCTTC. This sequence encodes CASSLGGTYNEQFF.